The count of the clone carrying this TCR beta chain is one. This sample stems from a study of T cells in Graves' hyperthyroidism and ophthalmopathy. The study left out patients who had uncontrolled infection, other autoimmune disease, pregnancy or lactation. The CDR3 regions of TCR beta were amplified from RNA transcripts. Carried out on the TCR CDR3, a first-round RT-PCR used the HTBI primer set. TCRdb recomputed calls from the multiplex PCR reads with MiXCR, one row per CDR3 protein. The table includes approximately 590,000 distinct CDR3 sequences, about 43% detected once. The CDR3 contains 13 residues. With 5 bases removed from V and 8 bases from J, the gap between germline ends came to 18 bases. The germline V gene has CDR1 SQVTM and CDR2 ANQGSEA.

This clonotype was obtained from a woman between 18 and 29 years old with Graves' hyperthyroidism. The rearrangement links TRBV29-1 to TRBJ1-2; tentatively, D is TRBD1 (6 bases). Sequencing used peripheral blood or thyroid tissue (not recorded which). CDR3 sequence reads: CSVRTSPQGGYTF. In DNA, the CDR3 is TGCAGCGTTAGGACATCCCCCCAGGGGGGCTACACCTTC.